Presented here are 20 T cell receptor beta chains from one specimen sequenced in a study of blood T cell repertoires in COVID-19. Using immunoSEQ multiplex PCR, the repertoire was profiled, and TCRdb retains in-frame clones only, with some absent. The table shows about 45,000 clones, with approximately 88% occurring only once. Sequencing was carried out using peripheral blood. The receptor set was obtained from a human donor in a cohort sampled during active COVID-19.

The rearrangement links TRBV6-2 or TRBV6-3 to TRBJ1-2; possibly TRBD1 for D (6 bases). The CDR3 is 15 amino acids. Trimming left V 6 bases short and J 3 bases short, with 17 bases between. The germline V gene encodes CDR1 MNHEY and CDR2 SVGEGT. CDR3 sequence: CASSSDSPGDYGYTF. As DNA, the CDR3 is TGTGCCAGCAGCTCGGACAGCCCAGGGGACTATGGCTACACCTTC.

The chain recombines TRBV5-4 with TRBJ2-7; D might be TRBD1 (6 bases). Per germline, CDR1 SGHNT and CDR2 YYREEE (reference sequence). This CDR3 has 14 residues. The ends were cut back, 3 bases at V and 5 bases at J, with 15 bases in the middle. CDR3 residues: CASSSHRAMNEQYF. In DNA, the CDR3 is TGTGCCAGCAGCTCGCACAGGGCCATGAACGAGCAGTACTTC.

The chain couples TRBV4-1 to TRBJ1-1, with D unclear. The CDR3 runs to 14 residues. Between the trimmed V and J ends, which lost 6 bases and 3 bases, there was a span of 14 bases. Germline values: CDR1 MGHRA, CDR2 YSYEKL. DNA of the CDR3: TGCGCCAGCAGGGGTATCCTGCGGGACACTGAAGCTTTCTTT. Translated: CASRGILRDTEAFF.

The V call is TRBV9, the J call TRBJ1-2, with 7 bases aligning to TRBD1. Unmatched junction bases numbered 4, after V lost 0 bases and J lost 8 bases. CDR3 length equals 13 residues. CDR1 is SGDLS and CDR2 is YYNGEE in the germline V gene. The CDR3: CASSVAGGEGYTF. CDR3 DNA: TGTGCCAGCAGCGTAGCAGGGGGTGAGGGCTACACCTTC.

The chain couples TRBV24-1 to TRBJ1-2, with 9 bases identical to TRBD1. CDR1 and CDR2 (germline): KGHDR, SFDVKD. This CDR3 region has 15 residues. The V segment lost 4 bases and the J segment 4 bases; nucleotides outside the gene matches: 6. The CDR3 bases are TGTGCCACCAGTGACGGACAGGGGCCGCTCTATGGCTACACCTTC. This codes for CATSDGQGPLYGYTF.

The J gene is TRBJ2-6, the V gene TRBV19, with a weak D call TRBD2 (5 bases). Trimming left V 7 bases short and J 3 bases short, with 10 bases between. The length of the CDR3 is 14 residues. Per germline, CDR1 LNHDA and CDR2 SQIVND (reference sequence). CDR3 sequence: CASKEDRGANVLTF. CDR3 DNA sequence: TGTGCCAGTAAGGAGGACCGTGGGGCCAACGTCCTGACTTTC. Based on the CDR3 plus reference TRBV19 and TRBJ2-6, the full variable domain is DGGITQSPKYLFRKEGQNVTLSCEQNLNHDAMYWYRQDPGQGLRLIYYSQIVNDFQKGDIAEGYSVSREKKESFPLTVTSAQKNPTAFYLCASKEDRGANVLTFGAGSRLTVL.

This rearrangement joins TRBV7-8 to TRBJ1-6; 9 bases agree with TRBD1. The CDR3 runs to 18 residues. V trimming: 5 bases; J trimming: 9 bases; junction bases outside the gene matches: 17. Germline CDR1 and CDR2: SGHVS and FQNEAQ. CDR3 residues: CASSREKGGQGIVSPLHF. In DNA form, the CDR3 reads TGTGCCAGCAGCCGAGAAAAGGGTGGACAGGGGATAGTTTCACCCCTCCACTTT.

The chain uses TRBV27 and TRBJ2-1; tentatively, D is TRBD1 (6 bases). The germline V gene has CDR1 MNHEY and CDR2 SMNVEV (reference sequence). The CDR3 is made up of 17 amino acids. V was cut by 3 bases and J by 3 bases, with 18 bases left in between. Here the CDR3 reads CASSFLVGLDSYNEQFF. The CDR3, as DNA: TGTGCCAGCAGTTTTCTAGTCGGATTGGACAGCTACAATGAGCAGTTCTTC.

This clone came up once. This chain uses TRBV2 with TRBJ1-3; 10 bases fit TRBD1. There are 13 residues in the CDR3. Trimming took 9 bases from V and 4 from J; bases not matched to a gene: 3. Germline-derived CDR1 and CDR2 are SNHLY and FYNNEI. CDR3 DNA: TGTGCCAGTGACAGGGGGCTAGGAAACACCATATATTTT. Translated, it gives CASDRGLGNTIYF. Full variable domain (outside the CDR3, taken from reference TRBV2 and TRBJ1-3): EPEVTQTPSHQVTQMGQEVILRCVPISNHLYFYWYRQILGQKVEFLVSFYNNEISEKSEIFDDQFSVERPDGSNFTLKIRSTKLEDSAMYFCASDRGLGNTIYFGEGSWLTVV.

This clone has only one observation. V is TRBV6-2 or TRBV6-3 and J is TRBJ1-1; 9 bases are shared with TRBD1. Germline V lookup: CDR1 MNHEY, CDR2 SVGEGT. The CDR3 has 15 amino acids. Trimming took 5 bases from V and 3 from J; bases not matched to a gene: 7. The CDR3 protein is CASSPGQGTDTEAFF. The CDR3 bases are TGTGCCAGCAGTCCGGGACAGGGAACGGACACTGAAGCTTTCTTT.

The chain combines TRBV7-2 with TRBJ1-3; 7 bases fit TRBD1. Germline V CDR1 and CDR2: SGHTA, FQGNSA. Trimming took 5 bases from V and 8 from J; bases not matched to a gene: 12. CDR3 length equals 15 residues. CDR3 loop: CASSPRQGLMDTIYF. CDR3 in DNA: TGTGCCAGCAGCCCAAGACAGGGTTTGATGGACACCATATATTTT.

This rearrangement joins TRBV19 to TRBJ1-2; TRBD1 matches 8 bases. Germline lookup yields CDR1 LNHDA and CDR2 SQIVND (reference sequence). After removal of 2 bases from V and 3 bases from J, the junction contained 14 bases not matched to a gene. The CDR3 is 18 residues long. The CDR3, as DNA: TGTGCCAGTAGTATAAGGGATCGCCCGACAGGGGCCCACTATGGCTACACCTTC. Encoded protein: CASSIRDRPTGAHYGYTF. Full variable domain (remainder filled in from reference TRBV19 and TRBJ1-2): DGGITQSPKYLFRKEGQNVTLSCEQNLNHDAMYWYRQDPGQGLRLIYYSQIVNDFQKGDIAEGYSVSREKKESFPLTVTSAQKNPTAFYLCASSIRDRPTGAHYGYTFGSGTRLTVV.

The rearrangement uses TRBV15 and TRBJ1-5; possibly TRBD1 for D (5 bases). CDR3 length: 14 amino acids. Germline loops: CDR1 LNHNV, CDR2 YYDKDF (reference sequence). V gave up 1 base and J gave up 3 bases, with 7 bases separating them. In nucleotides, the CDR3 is TGTGCCACCAGCAGAGTAGGGGACAATCAGCCCCAGCATTTT. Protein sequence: CATSRVGDNQPQHF.

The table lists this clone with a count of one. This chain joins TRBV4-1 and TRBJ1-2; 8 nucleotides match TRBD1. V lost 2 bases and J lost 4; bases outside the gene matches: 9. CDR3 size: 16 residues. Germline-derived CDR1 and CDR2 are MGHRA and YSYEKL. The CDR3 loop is CASSQQGTGRGYGYTF. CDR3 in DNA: TGCGCCAGCAGCCAACAAGGGACAGGTAGAGGCTATGGCTACACCTTC.

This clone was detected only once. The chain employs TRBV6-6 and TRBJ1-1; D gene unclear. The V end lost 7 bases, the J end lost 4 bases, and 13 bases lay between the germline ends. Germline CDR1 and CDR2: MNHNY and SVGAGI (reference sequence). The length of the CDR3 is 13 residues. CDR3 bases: TGTGCCAGCACCCAAAAGATGAGCACTGAAGCTTTCTTT. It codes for CASTQKMSTEAFF.

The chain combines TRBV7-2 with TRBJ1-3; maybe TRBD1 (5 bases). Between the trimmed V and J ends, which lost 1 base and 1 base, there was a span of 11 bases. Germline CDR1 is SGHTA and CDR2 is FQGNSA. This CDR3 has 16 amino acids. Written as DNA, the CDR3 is TGTGCCAGCAGCTTAGTTCTCGGGGGATCTGGAAACACCATATATTTT. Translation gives CASSLVLGGSGNTIYF.

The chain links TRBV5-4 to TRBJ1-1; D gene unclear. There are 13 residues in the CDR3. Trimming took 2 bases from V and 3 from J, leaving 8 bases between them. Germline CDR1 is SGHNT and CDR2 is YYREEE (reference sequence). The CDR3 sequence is CASSFNRHTEAFF. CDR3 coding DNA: TGTGCCAGCAGCTTTAACAGACACACTGAAGCTTTCTTT.

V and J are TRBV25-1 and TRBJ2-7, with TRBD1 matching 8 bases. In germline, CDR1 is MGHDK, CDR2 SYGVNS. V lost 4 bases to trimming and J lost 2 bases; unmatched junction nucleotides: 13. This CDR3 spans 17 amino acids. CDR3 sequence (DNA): TGTGCCAGCAGTGGCGGACAGGGTAAATTCCGAGCCTACGAGCAGTACTTC. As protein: CASSGGQGKFRAYEQYF.

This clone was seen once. The CDR3 DNA reads as TGTGCCACCAGCAGAGATGGCGGCTACGAGCAGTACTTC. It yields the protein CATSRDGGYEQYF. The chain joins TRBV15 to TRBJ2-7, with D unclear. In germline, CDR1 is LNHNV, CDR2 YYDKDF (reference sequence). The CDR3 spans 13 residues. V lost 0 bases to trimming and J lost 3 bases, with 6 bases between them.

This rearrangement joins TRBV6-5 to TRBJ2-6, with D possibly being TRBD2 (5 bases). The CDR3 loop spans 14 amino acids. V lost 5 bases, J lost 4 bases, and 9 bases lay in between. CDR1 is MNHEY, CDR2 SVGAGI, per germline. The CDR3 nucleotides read TGTGCCAGCAGTCCCGGACTCGGGGCCAACGTCCTGACTTTC. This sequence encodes CASSPGLGANVLTF.